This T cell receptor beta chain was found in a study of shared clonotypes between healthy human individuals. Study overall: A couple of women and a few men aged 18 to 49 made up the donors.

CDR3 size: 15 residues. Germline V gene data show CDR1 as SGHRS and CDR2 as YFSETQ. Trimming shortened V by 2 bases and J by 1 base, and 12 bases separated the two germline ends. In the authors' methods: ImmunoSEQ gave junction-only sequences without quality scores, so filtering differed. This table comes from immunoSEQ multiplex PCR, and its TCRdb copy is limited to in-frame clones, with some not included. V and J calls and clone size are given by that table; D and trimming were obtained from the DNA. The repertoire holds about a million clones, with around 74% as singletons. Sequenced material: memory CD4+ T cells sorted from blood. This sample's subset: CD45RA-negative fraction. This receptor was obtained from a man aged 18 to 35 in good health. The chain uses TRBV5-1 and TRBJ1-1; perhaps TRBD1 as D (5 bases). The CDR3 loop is CASSFYGTPNTEAFF. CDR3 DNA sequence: TGCGCCAGCAGCTTCTACGGGACCCCGAACACTGAAGCTTTCTTT.